The rows below give T cell receptor beta chains drawn from one sample of a study of neoadjuvant anti-PD-1 for oral cavity cancer. Clones were read by immunoSEQ multiplex PCR, and TCRdb kept only the in-frame ones, dropping some. This table has around 9,800 clones, 52% appearing once. The source material was tumor tissue, sampled before nivolumab (anti-PD-1) treatment. Receptors were obtained from a person aged 35 to 85 with oral cavity squamous cell carcinoma. CDR3s include the opening cysteine and the closing phenylalanine or tryptophan. The order of the fields is V gene, J gene, D gene, CDR3 length, clone size, CDR3 DNA, CDR3 protein. The D gene is left open where the match is weak. Size is omitted from some rows. Given values are once, few, many or a class for expanded clones.

>TRBV7-2|TRBJ2-7|-|13|-
TGTGCCAGCAGCTTAGTCGGGGGCTACGAGCAGTACTTC
CASSLVGGYEQYF
>TRBV9|TRBJ1-1|-|16|few
TGTGCCAGCAGCCCCCCGCCTGGGCGGGGGAACACTGAAGCTTTCTTT
CASSPPPGRGNTEAFF
>TRBV5-5|TRBJ1-1|-|14|-
TGTGCCAGCAGTGAATTCTCAGAGAACACTGAAGCTTTCTTT
CASSEFSENTEAFF
>TRBV18|TRBJ1-6|TRBD1|17|few
TGTGCCAGCTCACAGAGAAGACGGGGACAGGATAATTCACCCCTCCACTTT
CASSQRRRGQDNSPLHF
>TRBV5-1|TRBJ1-1|-|15|-
TGCGCCAGCACCTCCGCGCTGACAGGGAACACTGAAGCTTTCTTT
CASTSALTGNTEAFF
>TRBV7-9|TRBJ1-6|-|15|medium-sized
TGTGCCAGCAGCTTAATGCGACAGCATAATTCACCCCTCCACTTT
CASSLMRQHNSPLHF
>TRBV10-3|TRBJ2-5|TRBD1|15|-
TGTGCCATCAGTATTTCGGACAGGGGGCAAGAGACCCAGTACTTC
CAISISDRGQETQYF
>TRBV25-1|TRBJ2-5|-|11|-
TGTGCCAGCAGCCCCGGCCGGACCCAGTACTTC
CASSPGRTQYF
>TRBV4-3|TRBJ1-6|TRBD1|16|-
TGCGCCAGCAGCCAAGCCCCAGGGACAGTCGGTTCACCCCTCCACTTT
CASSQAPGTVGSPLHF
>TRBV5-8|TRBJ2-3|TRBD2|15|-
TGTGCCAGCAGCTTGGGGCTAGCGGTCTCAGATACGCAGTATTTT
CASSLGLAVSDTQYF
>TRBV6-1|TRBJ1-1|-|15|once
TGTGCCAGCAATGAAGCCGGGACGGGGAACACTGAAGCTTTCTTT
CASNEAGTGNTEAFF
>TRBV7-6|TRBJ2-2|-|12|medium-sized
TGTGCCAGCACCGGTCTCACCGGGGAGCTGTTTTTT
CASTGLTGELFF
>TRBV7-9|TRBJ2-1|TRBD1|15|few
TGTGCCAGCAGGCCGGGACAGGGGAAGGGGAATGAGCAGTTCTTC
CASRPGQGKGNEQFF
>TRBV5-4|TRBJ2-4|TRBD1|13|-
TGTGCCAGCAGCGGGGACAGGGTAAACATTCAGTACTTC
CASSGDRVNIQYF
>TRBV19|TRBJ1-5|-|12|-
TGTGCCAGTAGTATTCGCGGGCAGCCCCAGCATTTT
CASSIRGQPQHF
>TRBV7-8|TRBJ2-1|TRBD2|16|few
TGTGCCAGCAGCTTCCAGGGGCTAGCGGGGGCTAATGAGCAGTTCTTC
CASSFQGLAGANEQFF
>TRBV19|TRBJ1-3|-|15|once
TGTGCCAGTAGTATGAAGCGGAACTCTGGAAACACCATATATTTT
CASSMKRNSGNTIYF
>TRBV10-3|TRBJ2-2|-|17|-
TGTGCCATCAGTGAAACCAGTGGAGGGTCCTACACCGGGGAGCTGTTTTTT
CAISETSGGSYTGELFF
>TRBV7-8|TRBJ1-2|-|15|-
TGTGCCAGCAGCTTAGCGGGGGCACAGGGTTCTGCATACACCTTC
CASSLAGAQGSAYTF
>TRBV28|TRBJ1-2|TRBD1|12|-
TGTGCCCCCCCGGGACAGGGCAATGGCTACACCTTC
CAPPGQGNGYTF
>TRBV11-3|TRBJ1-2|-|12|few
TGTGCCAGCAGCCCTGCGGGGGATGGCTACACCTTC
CASSPAGDGYTF
>TRBV7-9|TRBJ2-2|-|17|-
TGTGCCAGCAGCTTCGATTTTTGGGACCAAAACACCGGGGAGCTGTTTTTT
CASSFDFWDQNTGELFF
>TRBV5-1|TRBJ2-7|-|14|-
TGCGCCAGCAGCTTGGCAGGGACTTCCTACGAGCAGTACTTC
CASSLAGTSYEQYF
>TRBV11-2|TRBJ2-5|-|17|once
TGTGCCAGCAGCCCTCGATTTTTGGCGGGAATATTAGAGACCCAGTACTTC
CASSPRFLAGILETQYF
>TRBV6-5|TRBJ2-7|-|13|-
TGTGCCAGCAGTCAGTCGGGCGGTTACGAGCAGTACTTC
CASSQSGGYEQYF
>TRBV10-3|TRBJ2-5|TRBD1|14|-
TGTGCCATCAGCGGGACAGGGGTTCGAGAGACCCAGTACTTC
CAISGTGVRETQYF
>TRBV4-1|TRBJ2-7|-|15|-
TGCGCCAGCAGCCAATCCCCGGGCGGAAGCTACGAGCAGTACTTC
CASSQSPGGSYEQYF
>TRBV6-5|TRBJ1-2|-|13|-
TGTGCTACTTTCAAGGGATCTCTATATGGCTACACCTTC
CATFKGSLYGYTF
>TRBV6-6|TRBJ1-2|-|15|-
TGTGCCAGCAGTTCACGGGACACAGGATCGTATGGCTACACCTTC
CASSSRDTGSYGYTF
>TRBV7-3|TRBJ2-1|TRBD1|15|-
TGTGCCAGCAGCCGGAACCGGGACAGGGGCAATGAGCAGTTCTTC
CASSRNRDRGNEQFF
>TRBV6-1|TRBJ2-7|TRBD1|14|-
TGTGCCAGCAGTGAAGGGGACAGCTCCTACGAGCAGTACTTC
CASSEGDSSYEQYF
>TRBV19|TRBJ2-2|TRBD1|15|-
TGTGCCAGTAGTAGGGACAGGGAATTCACCGGGGAGCTGTTTTTT
CASSRDREFTGELFF
>TRBV6-4|TRBJ2-3|TRBD2|16|-
TGTGCCAGCAGTTACTCAGCGGGGGGGCCGGCAGATACGCAGTATTTT
CASSYSAGGPADTQYF
>TRBV19|TRBJ1-5|-|13|-
TGTGCCACCCAATTCGGAGGGAATCAGCCCCAGCATTTT
CATQFGGNQPQHF
>TRBV9|TRBJ2-1|TRBD1|15|-
TGTGCCAGCAGCGTAGTAGGACAGGGGATGTATGAGCAGTTCTTC
CASSVVGQGMYEQFF
>TRBV29-1|TRBJ2-3|-|14|-
TGCAGCGGAAGGGGGGGTCCTAGCACAGATACGCAGTATTTT
CSGRGGPSTDTQYF
>TRBV29-1|TRBJ1-1|-|14|-
TGCAGCGTTGCGAGGTCAGGGTCGAACACTGAAGCTTTCTTT
CSVARSGSNTEAFF
>TRBV7-9|TRBJ2-1|TRBD2|16|-
TGTGCCAGCAGCCTCATGCGGGGGGGAATCTACAATGAGCAGTTCTTC
CASSLMRGGIYNEQFF
>TRBV5-1|TRBJ2-2|-|13|-
TGCGCCAGCAGCTTGGGAGGAACCGGGGAGCTGTTTTTT
CASSLGGTGELFF
>TRBV9|TRBJ2-1|-|16|-
TGTGCCAGCAGCGTAGGTCCCCAGGGCTCCTACAATGAGCAGTTCTTC
CASSVGPQGSYNEQFF
>TRBV7-2|TRBJ2-5|TRBD1|17|-
TGTGCCAGCAGCCCGGGGGCGGGACAGGGATTCCAAGAGACCCAGTACTTC
CASSPGAGQGFQETQYF
>TRBV5-6|TRBJ1-4|-|13|-
TGTGCCAGCAGCGCGGGGGGGAGTGAAAAACTGTTTTTT
CASSAGGSEKLFF
>TRBV7-9|TRBJ1-1|-|14|few
TGTGCCAGCAGCTTAAGTCCGTGGGGGACTGAAGCTTTCTTT
CASSLSPWGTEAFF
>TRBV11-3|TRBJ2-5|TRBD1|16|medium-sized
TGTGCCAGCAGCCCCAGAACAGGGGCGTCTCAAGAGACCCAGTACTTC
CASSPRTGASQETQYF
>TRBV28|TRBJ1-1|-|13|few
TGTGCCAGCAGTTTAAGCTGGGGCACTGAAGCTTTCTTT
CASSLSWGTEAFF
>TRBV15|TRBJ1-2|-|16|medium-sized
TGTGCCACCAGCAGATCCCGGGACCCTACTATTGGAGGCTACACCTTC
CATSRSRDPTIGGYTF
>TRBV5-1|TRBJ2-3|-|12|-
TGCGCCAGCAGCTTCAGCGCAGATACGCAGTATTTT
CASSFSADTQYF
>TRBV7-7|TRBJ2-3|TRBD2|16|large
TGTGCCAGCAGCTTAAGTCCTAGCGGGGGGGGTGATACGCAGTATTTT
CASSLSPSGGGDTQYF
>TRBV7-2|TRBJ1-5|TRBD1|17|medium-sized
TGTGCCAGCAGCTTATCGAGACAGGGGCGCTTGGGTCAGCCCCAGCATTTT
CASSLSRQGRLGQPQHF
>TRBV18|TRBJ2-2|TRBD2|17|medium-sized
TGTGCCAGCTCACAGACTAGCGGGGGGGCCCGCACCGGGGAGCTGTTTTTT
CASSQTSGGARTGELFF
>TRBV27|TRBJ1-4|-|14|-
TGTGCCAGCAGGACATCGGGACGGAATGAAAAACTGTTTTTT
CASRTSGRNEKLFF
>TRBV30|TRBJ1-6|-|16|-
TGTGCCTGGAGTATGAGGACCGGGACACTAAATTCACCCCTCCACTTT
CAWSMRTGTLNSPLHF
>TRBV5-6|TRBJ1-2|-|16|few
TGTGCCAGCAGCTTGCCCTGGAACAGGGAGGACGATGGCTACACCTTC
CASSLPWNREDDGYTF
>TRBV5-4|TRBJ2-3|-|16|-
TGCGCCAGCAGCCAAGGTTCCAGGGGGCGGGGGGATACGCAGTATTTT
CASSQGSRGRGDTQYF
>TRBV25-1|TRBJ2-1|-|13|-
TGTGCCAGCAGCCCCCTCCTCGATAATGAGCAGTTCTTC
CASSPLLDNEQFF
>TRBV10-2|TRBJ2-1|-|11|once
TGCGCCAGCCGACTCGACAATGAGCAGTTCTTC
CASRLDNEQFF
>TRBV7-9|TRBJ1-2|-|14|-
TGTGCCAGCAGCTTAGGTAACAGTAACTATGGCTACACCTTC
CASSLGNSNYGYTF
>TRBV11-3|TRBJ2-3|-|14|few
TGTGCCAGCAGCTTGACAGCCTACACAGATACGCAGTATTTT
CASSLTAYTDTQYF
>TRBV7-9|TRBJ2-1|TRBD1|14|few
TGTGCCAGCAGCTCCGGGACAGCGGACAATGAGCAGTTCTTC
CASSSGTADNEQFF